Listed here is a single T cell receptor (beta chain). The antigen is unknown. V lost 0 bases, J lost 8 bases, and 7 bases stayed unmatched. The CDR3 has 15 residues. From germline, CDR1 is SGHRS and CDR2 YFSETQ. Data came from immunoSEQ multiplex PCR; TCRdb stores just in-frame clones and leaves some out. The repertoire holds roughly 150,000 clones, around 90% seen once, with 1.5% to 2% in the top ten. The data belong to a study of T cell responses to AZD1222 COVID-19 vaccine. General study points: Researchers took repertoire samples only after the peak T cell response had come. Females made up more of the donors, who were largely white British, and clonal diversity may have come out too low. Targets within unmutated variant regions were reportedly found for nearly half of spike-specific TCRs. Of the AZD1222 recipients, only 5 to 7 were seropositive at baseline.

This receptor was taken from an adult who received the AZD1222 COVID-19 vaccine. The chain combines TRBV5-1 with TRBJ2-1; 8 bases align to TRBD2. The specimen was peripheral blood, collected 28 days after the second AZD1222 dose. The CDR3 sequence is CASSLDGRAHDEQFF. The CDR3 coding sequence is TGCGCCAGCAGCTTGGACGGGAGGGCCCACGATGAGCAGTTCTTC. The whole variable domain, filled in from reference TRBV5-1 and TRBJ2-1, reads KAGVTQTPRYLIKTRGQQVTLSCSPISGHRSVSWYQQTPGQGLQFLFEYFSETQRNKGNFPGRFSGRQFSNSRSEMNVSTLELGDSALYLCASSLDGRAHDEQFFGPGTRLTVL.